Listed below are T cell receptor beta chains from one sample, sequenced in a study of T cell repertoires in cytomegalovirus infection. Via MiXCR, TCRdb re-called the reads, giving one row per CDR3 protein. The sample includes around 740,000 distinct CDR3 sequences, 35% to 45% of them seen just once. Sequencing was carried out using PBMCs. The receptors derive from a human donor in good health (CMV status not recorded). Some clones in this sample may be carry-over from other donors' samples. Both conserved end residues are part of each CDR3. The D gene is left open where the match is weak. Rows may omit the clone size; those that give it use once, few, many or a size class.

cdr3_nt: TGTGCCAGCAGTCAGAGAACAGGGGGCATCACCGGGGAGCTGTTTTTT
cdr3_aa: CASSQRTGGITGELFF
clone_size: -
j_call: TRBJ2-2
d_call: TRBD1
v_call: TRBV13
cdr3_length: 16

cdr3_nt: TGTGCCAGCAGCGGGGACAGGCAAGTTGAAAAACTGTTTTTT
cdr3_aa: CASSGDRQVEKLFF
clone_size: -
j_call: TRBJ1-4
d_call: TRBD1
v_call: TRBV7-9
cdr3_length: 14

cdr3_nt: TGTGCCAGCGTTGAACCCCTGACGGATGGCTACACCTTC
cdr3_aa: CASVEPLTDGYTF
clone_size: -
j_call: TRBJ1-2
d_call: -
v_call: TRBV6-2/TRBV6-3
cdr3_length: 13

cdr3_nt: TGTGCCAGTAGAGGGACAGCCATCGGTGATCAGCCCCAGCATTTT
cdr3_aa: CASRGTAIGDQPQHF
clone_size: few
j_call: TRBJ1-5
d_call: TRBD1
v_call: TRBV19
cdr3_length: 15

cdr3_nt: TGTGCCAGCAGCCCCGGTCAGAGGAACACTGAAGCTTTCTTT
cdr3_aa: CASSPGQRNTEAFF
clone_size: many
j_call: TRBJ1-1
d_call: -
v_call: TRBV19
cdr3_length: 14

cdr3_nt: TGTGCCAGCAGCTTACGACAGCAAACTGAAGCTTTCTTT
cdr3_aa: CASSLRQQTEAFF
clone_size: few
j_call: TRBJ1-1
d_call: -
v_call: TRBV7-9
cdr3_length: 13

cdr3_nt: TGTGCCAGCAGCTTAGGCAGGACCGTCACCTACGAGCAGTACTTC
cdr3_aa: CASSLGRTVTYEQYF
clone_size: -
j_call: TRBJ2-7
d_call: -
v_call: TRBV13
cdr3_length: 15

cdr3_nt: TGTGCCAGCAGCTTAGGGGGTACGGGACAGCTCAACTATGGCTACACCTTC
cdr3_aa: CASSLGGTGQLNYGYTF
clone_size: -
j_call: TRBJ1-2
d_call: TRBD1
v_call: TRBV7-2
cdr3_length: 17

cdr3_nt: TGTGCCAGCAGCTCCCCTCTAGCGGGAGGTGGTAATGAGCAGTTCTTC
cdr3_aa: CASSSPLAGGGNEQFF
clone_size: -
j_call: TRBJ2-1
d_call: TRBD2
v_call: TRBV27
cdr3_length: 16

cdr3_nt: TGTGCCAGCAGCTCGGGCTTTGAGCAGTTATTC
cdr3_aa: CASSSGFEQLF
clone_size: -
j_call: TRBJ2-1
d_call: -
v_call: TRBV11-1
cdr3_length: 11

cdr3_nt: TGTGCCAGCTCACCACCGACTAGCGGGAGTAGACAAGAGACCCAGTACTTC
cdr3_aa: CASSPPTSGSRQETQYF
clone_size: few
j_call: TRBJ2-5
d_call: TRBD2
v_call: TRBV18
cdr3_length: 17

cdr3_nt: TGTGCCAGTAGTTGGGCAGGGGGGGCCTACAATGAGCAGTTCTTC
cdr3_aa: CASSWAGGAYNEQFF
clone_size: -
j_call: TRBJ2-1
d_call: -
v_call: TRBV19
cdr3_length: 15

cdr3_nt: TGCAGTGCTGCGGGCCTTAACTATGGCTACACCTTC
cdr3_aa: CSAAGLNYGYTF
clone_size: few
j_call: TRBJ1-2
d_call: -
v_call: TRBV20-1
cdr3_length: 12

cdr3_nt: TGCAGTGCTAAAAGGACCCGCCAGCATTTT
cdr3_aa: CSAKRTRQHF
clone_size: -
j_call: TRBJ1-5
d_call: -
v_call: TRBV20-1
cdr3_length: 10

cdr3_nt: TGTGCCAGCGTCACCATTGCAGGGGGCCGGGAGACCCAGTACTTC
cdr3_aa: CASVTIAGGRETQYF
clone_size: few
j_call: TRBJ2-5
d_call: TRBD1
v_call: TRBV2
cdr3_length: 15

cdr3_nt: TGTGCCAGTAGTATTTTGTTGGCGGGAGGGAGTCAAGAGACCCAGTACTTC
cdr3_aa: CASSILLAGGSQETQYF
clone_size: -
j_call: TRBJ2-5
d_call: TRBD2
v_call: TRBV19
cdr3_length: 17